This entry describes one T cell receptor beta chain. The target antigen is unknown. This specimen comes from a study of T cell responses to AZD1222 COVID-19 vaccine. General study points: Nearly half of unique spike-specific TCRs reportedly avoided B.1.351 and B.1.1.7 mutated regions. Spike regions recognized by vaccine-associated CD4 TCRs spanned the protein, led by 160-218 and 743-854.

The method was immunoSEQ multiplex PCR; TCRdb's version includes in-frame clones alone and lacks a portion of them. The sample consists of tens of thousands of clones, 70% to 90% of them appearing once. Germline trimming cut 5 bases from V and 6 bases from J; bases unmatched to any gene: 5. Germline CDR1 is MNHEY and CDR2 is SMNVEV (reference sequence). The CDR3 has 14 amino acids. The chain has TRBV27 and TRBJ2-2, with 8 bases aligning to TRBD1. This clonotype was obtained from an adult in good health. The material sequenced was peripheral blood, taken on day 0 of AZD1222 vaccination. CDR3 DNA sequence: TGTGCCAGCAGTGTATGGACAGGGTCCGGGGAGCTGTTTTTT. As protein: CASSVWTGSGELFF.